This TCR beta chain emerged from a study of blood T cell repertoires in COVID-19. Study summary: COVID-19 samples from acute and convalescent phases originated in the United States, Italy and Spain. PBMCs, B-cell-depleted T cells, or T cells provided the cDNA or gDNA that made up the material.

Trimming took 5 bases from V and 7 from J; bases not matched to a gene: 10. The CDR3 loop spans 14 amino acids. CDR1 is KGHSH and CDR2 is LQKENI in the germline V gene. In the authors' methods: How many nucleated cells were present was estimated from reference gene primer amplification. Measured with immunoSEQ multiplex PCR; TCRdb has only the in-frame clones, and not every one. V and J calls and clone size are as listed in that table; D and trimming were resolved from the DNA. In the table there are 200,000 or so clones, 88% of which are singletons. J is TRBJ1-1 and V is TRBV18; 7 bases agree with TRBD1. The receptor's source is a man aged 65 to 79 with acute or convalescent COVID-19. What was sequenced was peripheral blood. The CDR3 protein is CASSSDRAGGEAFF. For the CDR3, the DNA is TGTGCCAGCTCATCCGACAGGGCCGGAGGTGAAGCTTTCTTT.